One sample yielded the 15 T cell receptor beta chains listed below, sequenced in a study of shared clonotypes between healthy human individuals. CD45RO-negative CD8 cells positively selected for CCR7 made up the naive population, which excluded terminally differentiated effector memory CD45RA+ cells. Produced via immunoSEQ multiplex PCR; TCRdb's table is partial and in-frame only. The table has roughly 2,000,000 clones, roughly 95% seen once; the top ten hold 1.2%. Sequenced: naive CD8+ T cells sorted from blood. The source is a man aged 18 to 29 in good health.

The chain links TRBV15 to TRBJ2-6; D gene uncertain. V was pared by 0 bases and J by 4 bases, with 19 bases between. This CDR3 contains 19 residues. In germline, CDR1 is LNHNV, CDR2 YYDKDF (reference sequence). The CDR3 loop is CATSRDPNAFGPGANVLTF. In DNA, the CDR3 is TGTGCCACCAGCAGAGATCCAAATGCATTCGGTCCCGGGGCCAACGTCCTGACTTTC.

This chain uses TRBV27 with TRBJ1-4; the D is unclear. V was cut by 6 bases and J by 0 bases, with 8 bases left in between. This CDR3 has 14 amino acids. Germline CDR1 MNHEY, CDR2 SMNVEV (reference sequence). CDR3 region: CASSEYATNEKLFF. The DNA for the CDR3 is TGTGCCAGCAGCGAATATGCAACTAATGAAAAACTGTTTTTT.

This clone was observed a single time. The chain couples TRBV27 to TRBJ2-7; 9 nucleotides align to TRBD1. V lost 8 bases and J lost 5; bases outside the gene matches: 10. CDR3 length: 14 amino acids. Germline loops: CDR1 MNHEY, CDR2 SMNVEV (reference sequence). The CDR3 here is CASAPGQGFHEQYF. DNA for the CDR3: TGTGCCAGCGCGCCGGGACAGGGCTTCCACGAGCAGTACTTC.

With respect to this clone: In the same sample, other DNA sequences code for this CDR3. The chain carries TRBV6-5 and TRBJ2-7; D uncertain. The V gene's germline CDR1 is MNHEY and CDR2 SVGAGI. V was clipped by 0 bases and J by 3 bases, with 6 bases between them. This CDR3 is built from 13 residues. The CDR3 DNA reads as TGTGCCAGCAGTTACTCTGAGGACTACGAGCAGTACTTC. It specifies CASSYSEDYEQYF.

In its sample, this clone was seen once. V and J are TRBV19 and TRBJ2-2, with D unclear. The CDR3 is 13 residues long. The germline V gene has CDR1 LNHDA and CDR2 SQIVND (reference sequence). V was trimmed by 3 bases and J by 6 bases, leaving 8 bases between them. CDR3 protein: CASSILAPGELFF. The CDR3 nucleotides are TGTGCCAGTAGTATTTTGGCTCCCGGGGAGCTGTTTTTT.

The chain carries TRBV27 and TRBJ2-3, with TRBD2 matching 7 bases. V shed 11 bases and J 4 bases; nucleotides not matched to a gene: 6. The CDR3 is made up of 12 amino acids. The germline V gene encodes CDR1 MNHEY and CDR2 SMNVEV (reference sequence). CDR3 sequence reads: CACRAGADTQYF. For the CDR3, the DNA is TGTGCCTGTAGGGCGGGAGCAGATACGCAGTATTTT.

The rearrangement uses TRBV4-1 and TRBJ2-2, with D possibly matching TRBD2 (5 bases). With 0 bases removed from V and 6 bases from J, the gap between germline ends came to 11 bases. The germline CDR1 and CDR2 sequences are MGHRA and YSYEKL. The CDR3 extends over 15 amino acids. CDR3 in DNA: TGCGCCAGCAGCCAAGATCCCCGGGGTTCCGGGGAGCTGTTTTTT. Translating gives CASSQDPRGSGELFF.

The chain links TRBV27 to TRBJ2-7, with 11 nucleotides matching TRBD2. Per the germline V gene, CDR1 is MNHEY and CDR2 is SMNVEV (reference sequence). V dropped 6 bases and J dropped 1; count of bases not matched to a gene: 5. CDR3 length: 15 residues. CDR3 protein: CASRPTSGSSYEQYF. The CDR3 DNA follows: TGTGCCAGCAGACCCACTAGCGGGAGTTCCTACGAGCAGTACTTC.

This clone was picked up one time. Other DNA sequences in the same sample also yield this CDR3. V is TRBV7-3 and J is TRBJ1-1, with D possibly TRBD1 on 6 matching bases. This CDR3 contains 14 residues. CDR1 and CDR2 from the germline V gene are SGHTA and FQGTGA. The V gene lost 0 bases and the J gene lost 1 base, with 6 bases spanning the gap. The CDR3 here is CASSLTGGNTEAFF. CDR3 coding DNA: TGTGCCAGCAGCTTAACAGGGGGGAACACTGAAGCTTTCTTT. Combining the CDR3 with reference TRBV7-3 and TRBJ1-1 gives the whole variable domain GAGVSQTPSNKVTEKGKYVELRCDPISGHTALYWYRQSLGQGPEFLIYFQGTGAADDSGLPNDRFFAVRPEGSVSTLKIQRTERGDSAVYLCASSLTGGNTEAFFGQGTRLTVV.

The chain couples TRBV4-1 to TRBJ2-7, with 12 bases lining up with TRBD1. Germline V gene data show CDR1 as MGHRA and CDR2 as YSYEKL. CDR3 length equals 15 residues. V trimming: 5 bases; J trimming: 3 bases; junction bases outside the gene matches: 5. This CDR3 is CASSSGTGGVYEQYF. The DNA for the CDR3 is TGCGCCAGCAGCTCCGGGACAGGGGGCGTCTACGAGCAGTACTTC.

The genes are TRBV30 and TRBJ2-1, with D perhaps matching TRBD1 (5 bases). The CDR3 contains 15 residues. CDR1 GTSNPN and CDR2 SVGIG come from the germline V gene (reference sequence). Trimming stripped 5 bases from V and 0 bases from J, with 14 bases between. For the CDR3, the DNA is TGTGCCTGGTCCCAAGGGGCGACCTCCTACAATGAGCAGTTCTTC. Protein product: CAWSQGATSYNEQFF.

The chain has TRBV6-6 and TRBJ2-7; D might be TRBD1 (6 bases). CDR3 length: 13 residues. The V and J ends lost 6 bases and 5 bases respectively, with 14 bases between them. The germline gives CDR1 MNHNY, CDR2 SVGAGI (reference sequence). The CDR3 sequence: CASRPTGINEQYF. The CDR3 DNA reads TGTGCCAGCAGGCCCACAGGGATCAACGAGCAGTACTTC.

This clone was seen just once. The genes are TRBV5-4 and TRBJ1-1; tentatively, D is TRBD1 (6 bases). CDR3 length: 14 residues. The germline CDR1 and CDR2 sequences are SGHNT and YYREEE (reference sequence). Between the trimmed V and J ends, which lost 4 bases and 1 base, there was a span of 11 bases. This CDR3 is CASSEGHWNTEAFF. The CDR3 nucleotides are TGTGCCAGCAGCGAGGGACATTGGAACACTGAAGCTTTCTTT.

V and J are TRBV7-2 and TRBJ2-5, with TRBD2 identical over 8 bases. V gave up 4 bases and J gave up 4 bases; unmatched junction bases: 8. CDR1 is SGHTA, CDR2 FQGNSA, per germline. CDR3 size: 15 residues. In DNA form, the CDR3 reads TGTGCCAGCAGCTACCTCGGGGGGGCCGGAGAGACCCAGTACTTC. Amino acids: CASSYLGGAGETQYF.

The count of this clone is one. This chain uses TRBV11-2 with TRBJ2-7, with D perhaps TRBD1 (6 bases). With 1 base removed from V and 1 base from J, the gap between germline ends came to 17 bases. Germline assignment: CDR1 SGHAT and CDR2 FQNNGV. The CDR3 spans 17 residues. DNA for the CDR3: TGTGCCAGCAGCTTAGGGCCGGGAACAGGGCAGTCCTACGAGCAGTACTTC. Protein product: CASSLGPGTGQSYEQYF.